The 29 T cell receptor beta chains given below trace back to one sample, sequenced in a study of OX40 agonist ivuxolimab in advanced cancers. Here immunoSEQ multiplex PCR was the method, and the copy in TCRdb shows in-frame clones only, minus some. The data contain tens of thousands of clones, around 83% of them singletons. The material sequenced was CD4+ or CD8+ T cells sorted from blood, taken in a trial of the OX40 agonist ivuxolimab. All receptors come from an adult with an advanced solid tumor such as melanoma, head and neck, liver or kidney cancer.

This chain links TRBV28 with TRBJ2-7; D gene unclear. Germline V CDR1 and CDR2: MDHEN, SYDVKM. Between the trimmed V and J ends, which lost 2 bases and 6 bases, there was a span of 8 bases. The CDR3 sequence is 12 residues long. CDR3 in DNA: TGTGCCAGCAGTTTACTTACGGGCGAGCAGTACTTC. Its protein is CASSLLTGEQYF. The whole variable domain, filled in from reference TRBV28 and TRBJ2-7, reads DVKVTQSSRYLVKRTGEKVFLECVQDMDHENMFWYRQDPGLGLRLIYFSYDVKMKEKGDIPEGYSVSREKKERFSLILESASTNQTSMYLCASSLLTGEQYFGPGTRLTVT.

The chain employs TRBV4-2 and TRBJ2-7, with D perhaps given as TRBD1 or TRBD2 (5 bases each). The length of the CDR3 is 17 residues. Germline CDR1 LGHNA, CDR2 YNFKEQ. V lost 0 bases, J lost 2 bases, and 17 bases lay in between. The CDR3 coding sequence is TGTGCCAGCAGCCAAGATTTGGGGGTGACTAATGCCTACGAGCAGTACTTC. It encodes CASSQDLGVTNAYEQYF.

The V call is TRBV5-1, the J call TRBJ1-1; 10 bases line up with TRBD1. The germline V gene encodes CDR1 SGHRS and CDR2 YFSETQ. This CDR3 spans 15 amino acids. The ends lost 1 base at V and 6 bases at J; junction bases unmatched: 6. CDR3 DNA: TGCGCCAGCAGCTTGAATACCGGACAGGGGGCTGAAGCTTTCTTT. It specifies CASSLNTGQGAEAFF.

The chain uses TRBV6-5 and TRBJ2-7; D call uncertain. CDR3 length equals 15 residues. Germline V gene data show CDR1 as MNHEY and CDR2 as SVGAGI. V was trimmed by 0 bases and J by 2 bases, leaving 11 bases between them. For the CDR3, the DNA is TGTGCCAGCAGTTACTCGGGTCGGCAGACCTACGAGCAGTACTTC. Encoded protein: CASSYSGRQTYEQYF.

The chain couples TRBV2 to TRBJ2-7; possible D gene TRBD1, 6 bases. Trimming stripped 5 bases from V and 7 bases from J, with 15 bases between. The CDR3 runs to 13 residues. The germline V gene has CDR1 SNHLY and CDR2 FYNNEI. Written as DNA, the CDR3 is TGTGCCAGCAGTTTCCAGGGGCGGAATGAGCAGTACTTC. The encoded protein is CASSFQGRNEQYF. Using reference TRBV2 and TRBJ2-7 for the parts outside the CDR3, the full variable domain is EPEVTQTPSHQVTQMGQEVILRCVPISNHLYFYWYRQILGQKVEFLVSFYNNEISEKSEIFDDQFSVERPDGSNFTLKIRSTKLEDSAMYFCASSFQGRNEQYFGPGTRLTVT.

This clone was picked up one time. The gene calls are TRBV6-6 and TRBJ1-2; D call uncertain. The CDR3 sequence is 15 residues long. The germline gives CDR1 MNHNY, CDR2 SVGAGI (reference sequence). V was cut by 4 bases and J by 0 bases, with 12 bases left in between. The CDR3 here is CASSLKGGSNYGYTF. DNA for the CDR3: TGTGCCAGCAGTTTAAAGGGAGGGTCTAACTATGGCTACACCTTC.

This rearrangement joins TRBV5-1 to TRBJ1-3; no clear D gene. Germline CDR1 is SGHRS and CDR2 is YFSETQ. Trimming removed 0 bases from V and 4 bases from J, with 14 bases in between. The CDR3 totals 16 residues. CDR3 nucleotides: TGCGCCAGCAGCTTGGATGTCCGGGTACCCGGAAACACCATATATTTT. Amino acid sequence: CASSLDVRVPGNTIYF.

The chain employs TRBV14 and TRBJ1-4; D gene uncertain. Germline CDR1 and CDR2: SGHDN and FVKESK. The V end was cut by 2 bases, the J end by 3 bases, with 13 bases between. CDR3 length: 16 amino acids. The CDR3 sequence is CASSQIIGSPNEKLFF. In nucleotides, the CDR3 is TGTGCCAGCAGCCAAATTATCGGGAGTCCTAATGAAAAACTGTTTTTT.

This clone was observed once. The chain is built from TRBV6-5 and TRBJ1-6, with D unresolved. There are 13 residues in the CDR3. Germline CDR1 MNHEY, CDR2 SVGAGI. Trimming shortened V by 7 bases and J by 9 bases, and 13 bases separated the two germline ends. The DNA for the CDR3 is TGTGCCAGCACCCGGACTCGGGGTTCACCCCTCCACTTT. The encoded protein is CASTRTRGSPLHF.

This clone was detected once. This chain connects TRBV18 to TRBJ1-4; 7 bases fit TRBD1. With V trimmed by 5 bases and J by 6 bases, 6 bases remained unmatched. From germline, CDR1 is KGHSH and CDR2 LQKENI. The CDR3 covers 14 residues. The CDR3, as DNA: TGTGCCAGCTCAGACAGGGCCGTGGATGAAAAACTGTTTTTT. Translating it yields CASSDRAVDEKLFF.

V gene TRBV27 combines with J gene TRBJ1-5, with D maybe TRBD1 (6 bases). The CDR3 totals 13 residues. CDR1 MNHEY and CDR2 SMNVEV come from the germline V gene (reference sequence). The V and J ends lost 4 bases and 8 bases respectively, with 12 bases between them. The CDR3 DNA reads TGTGCCAGCAGTTGGGGGGGCCGCGAGCCCCAGCATTTT. This codes for CASSWGGREPQHF.

The chain recombines TRBV6-1 with TRBJ1-2, with D possibly TRBD1 on 5 matching bases. The ends were cut back, 3 bases at V and 4 bases at J, with 12 bases in the middle. This CDR3 is 14 amino acids long. Germline V gene lookup returns CDR1 MNHNS and CDR2 SASEGT. CDR3 sequence: CASSEWGAGYGYTF. CDR3 coding DNA: TGTGCCAGCAGTGAGTGGGGCGCGGGCTATGGCTACACCTTC.

The chain uses TRBV6-5 and TRBJ2-3; D is unclear. The V and J ends lost 6 bases and 5 bases respectively, with 18 bases between them. Germline lookup yields CDR1 MNHEY and CDR2 SVGAGI. The CDR3 runs 15 residues. The CDR3 DNA reads TGTGCCAGCAGACCTCTTCGGGCCGAAGGAGATACGCAGTATTTT. This encodes CASRPLRAEGDTQYF.

This rearrangement joins TRBV2 to TRBJ1-5; 9 bases align to TRBD1. V was pared by 6 bases and J by 7 bases, with 4 bases of the junction left unmatched. The CDR3 covers 13 residues. Germline V gene data show CDR1 as SNHLY and CDR2 as FYNNEI. CDR3 nucleotide sequence: TGTGCCAGCAGGGGACAGGGTGGACAGCCCCAGCATTTT. Translation: CASRGQGGQPQHF. The full variable domain, rest sourced from reference TRBV2 and TRBJ1-5, is EPEVTQTPSHQVTQMGQEVILRCVPISNHLYFYWYRQILGQKVEFLVSFYNNEISEKSEIFDDQFSVERPDGSNFTLKIRSTKLEDSAMYFCASRGQGGQPQHFGDGTRLSIL.

Written as DNA, the CDR3 is TGCGCCAGCAGCGGTACGACATCTAACTATGGCTACACCTTC. It yields the protein CASSGTTSNYGYTF. The chain joins TRBV5-1 to TRBJ1-2; D is uncertain. Trimming removed 4 bases from V and 0 bases from J, with 10 bases in between. The CDR3 has 14 amino acids. Germline lookup yields CDR1 SGHRS and CDR2 YFSETQ. The variable domain in full, with the rest retrieved from reference TRBV5-1 and TRBJ1-2, is KAGVTQTPRYLIKTRGQQVTLSCSPISGHRSVSWYQQTPGQGLQFLFEYFSETQRNKGNFPGRFSGRQFSNSRSEMNVSTLELGDSALYLCASSGTTSNYGYTFGSGTRLTVV.

The CDR3 here is CASSRQGRVGYEQYF. CDR3 DNA: TGTGCCAGCAGTAGACAGGGTCGCGTAGGTTACGAGCAGTACTTC. This chain joins TRBV6-5 and TRBJ2-7; 7 bases line up with TRBD1. Per germline, CDR1 MNHEY and CDR2 SVGAGI. V was clipped by 5 bases and J by 4 bases; unmatched bases: 11. This CDR3 has 15 residues.

The chain joins TRBV25-1 to TRBJ2-5, with 12 bases lining up with TRBD1. CDR1 is MGHDK, CDR2 SYGVNS, per germline. J lost 4 bases, V lost 7 bases, and 13 bases had no gene match. The CDR3 length is 17 residues. CDR3: CASIHSPGQGARETQYF. In nucleotides, the CDR3 is TGTGCCAGCATCCACTCACCGGGACAGGGGGCTCGAGAGACCCAGTACTTC. The complete variable domain, with remaining parts taken from reference TRBV25-1 and TRBJ2-5, reads EADIYQTPRYLVIGTGKKITLECSQTMGHDKMYWYQQDPGMELHLIHYSYGVNSTEKGDLSSESTVSRIRTEHFPLTLESARPSHTSQYLCASIHSPGQGARETQYFGPGTRLLVL.

This clone was seen a single time. CDR3 DNA sequence: TGTGCCAGTAGTATAGCCCGAGGCTCGGGTGGCTACACCTTC. Its translation is CASSIARGSGGYTF. This chain connects TRBV19 to TRBJ1-2; D unresolved. The CDR3 loop spans 14 amino acids. Deletions cut 1 base from V and 7 bases from J, with 13 bases between. CDR1 and CDR2 (germline): LNHDA, SQIVND (reference sequence).

The chain combines TRBV5-6 with TRBJ1-1; TRBD1 matches at 12 bases. The CDR3 sequence is 13 residues long. V trimming: 4 bases; J trimming: 10 bases; junction bases outside the gene matches: 5. The V gene's germline CDR1 is SGHDT and CDR2 YYEEEE. In nucleotides, the CDR3 is TGTGCCAGCAGCGGGGACAGGGGGCGTGGAGCTTTCTTT. Its translation is CASSGDRGRGAFF.

The rearrangement joins TRBV7-2 to TRBJ1-1; D unresolved. V was shortened by 5 bases and J by 9 bases, with 13 bases between the two germline ends. Germline values: CDR1 SGHTA, CDR2 FQGNSA. The CDR3 length is 12 residues. CDR3 in DNA: TGTGCCAGCAGCCCCAAACTCGGGAAAGCTTTCTTT. This codes for CASSPKLGKAFF.

The chain recombines TRBV4-1 with TRBJ1-2, with 9 bases aligning to TRBD1. Germline CDR1 and CDR2: MGHRA and YSYEKL. The CDR3 has 19 residues. J was trimmed by 0 bases and V by 6 bases; bases with no gene match: 17. CDR3 nucleotide sequence: TGCGCCAGCAGTGGAAGGGATAACGGGACAGGGACCTCTAACTATGGCTACACCTTC. Residues: CASSGRDNGTGTSNYGYTF.

The J gene is TRBJ1-4, the V gene TRBV7-2; no clear D gene. CDR3 length: 15 residues. Trimming removed 3 bases from V and 4 bases from J, with 12 bases in between. CDR1 SGHTA and CDR2 FQGNSA come from the germline V gene. The CDR3 here is CASSLSPGLNEKLFF. CDR3 DNA: TGTGCCAGCAGCTTGTCCCCAGGCCTTAATGAAAAACTGTTTTTT.

This sequence joins TRBV5-6 and TRBJ2-7; D is undetermined. V was pared by 3 bases and J by 2 bases, with 12 bases between. CDR1 is SGHDT and CDR2 is YYEEEE in the germline V gene. This CDR3 region has 14 residues. The CDR3 nucleotides read TGTGCCAGCAGCTCCGGCCCTAGGCCCTACGAGCAGTACTTC. Encoded protein: CASSSGPRPYEQYF.

This chain joins TRBV10-3 and TRBJ2-1; 16 bases agree with TRBD2. CDR3 size: 16 residues. The ends lost 10 bases at V and 4 bases at J; junction bases unmatched: 7. Germline values: CDR1 ENHRY, CDR2 SYGVKD. As DNA, the CDR3 is TGTGCCAGCGGGACTAGCGGGGGGGTATCATACAATGAGCAGTTCTTC. This encodes CASGTSGGVSYNEQFF.

CDR3 residues: CASIKDAGYTEAFF. The CDR3 DNA reads TGTGCCAGCATTAAGGACGCAGGCTACACTGAAGCTTTCTTT. V usage is TRBV6-5 and J usage is TRBJ1-1; D uncertain. Germline V gene sequence: CDR1 MNHEY, CDR2 SVGAGI. Trimming left V 7 bases short and J 3 bases short, with 15 bases between. CDR3 length: 14 amino acids.

This sequence joins TRBV4-2 and TRBJ2-5; 9 nucleotides align to TRBD2. In germline, CDR1 is LGHNA, CDR2 YNFKEQ. This CDR3 has 18 amino acids. V was clipped by 1 base and J by 5 bases; unmatched bases: 14. CDR3 residues: CASSQVAPGGRVMETQYF. The CDR3 coding sequence is TGTGCCAGCAGCCAAGTTGCTCCTGGCGGGAGGGTAATGGAGACCCAGTACTTC.

The chain uses TRBV6-5 and TRBJ2-1; 8 bases are shared with TRBD1. V shed 4 bases, J shed 11 bases, and the junction held 13 bases outside the gene matches. Germline CDR1 MNHEY, CDR2 SVGAGI. The CDR3 extends over 15 amino acids. The DNA for the CDR3 is TGTGCCAGCAGTTTTGCTTTCCAGGGGGCGGGTAAGCAGTTCTTC. This codes for CASSFAFQGAGKQFF.

The V call is TRBV9, the J call TRBJ2-3, with D hard to call. The CDR3 extends over 14 amino acids. Trimming took 8 bases from V and 0 from J, leaving 13 bases between them. Germline CDR1 and CDR2: SGDLS and YYNGEE. CDR3 coding DNA: TGTGCCAGTACTACTACGACTAGCACAGATACGCAGTATTTT. Amino acid sequence: CASTTTTSTDTQYF. The full variable domain, completed using reference TRBV9 and TRBJ2-3, is DSGVTQTPKHLITATGQRVTLRCSPRSGDLSVYWYQQSLDQGLQFLIQYYNGEERAKGNILERFSAQQFPDLHSELNLSSLELGDSALYFCASTTTTSTDTQYFGPGTRLTVL.

The genes are TRBV6-5 and TRBJ2-7; 7 bases are a match to TRBD1. CDR1 MNHEY and CDR2 SVGAGI come from the germline V gene. The CDR3 extends over 13 amino acids. The V and J ends lost 6 bases and 1 base, in that order; junction bases with no gene match: 3. CDR3 sequence reads: CASSRTGSYEQYF. For the CDR3, the DNA is TGTGCCAGCAGCCGGACAGGATCCTACGAGCAGTACTTC.